This T cell receptor (beta chain) was identified during a study of cytomegalovirus exposure and HLA in healthy donors. Overall study results and limits: Confirmation in vitro established that three CMV-associated chains were specific for CMV antigens. Associated with cytomegalovirus, according to the listing, were 150 to 200 TCR beta chains. Among TCR sequences, most were rare, though some public TCRs appeared in many donors.

Clones were read by immunoSEQ multiplex PCR, and TCRdb kept only the in-frame ones, dropping some. The sample contains about 78,000 clones, 90% to 97% of which appear only once. About this clone itself: Its antigen is not known.

V lost 6 bases to trimming and J lost 5 bases; unmatched junction nucleotides: 22. Germline lookup yields CDR1 ENHRY and CDR2 SYGVKD. The length of the CDR3 is 21 residues. V usage is TRBV10-3 and J usage is TRBJ2-1; 13 bases agree with TRBD2. Sequencing was performed on PBMCs. This TCR derives from a man aged 18 to 30 in good health and CMV-seropositive. The CDR3 protein is CAIRNDLGLAGAEVRNNEQFF. Here the CDR3 DNA reads TGTGCCATCAGGAACGACTTAGGACTAGCGGGAGCCGAGGTTCGTAACAATGAGCAGTTCTTC.